This T cell receptor (beta chain) is from a study of T cell responses to AZD1222 COVID-19 vaccine. This clone was recorded once. Produced via immunoSEQ multiplex PCR; TCRdb's table is partial and in-frame only. The sample shows some 99,000 clones, about 87% of them seen only once. Germline V gives CDR1 MNHEY, CDR2 SVGAGI. The CDR3 is 14 residues long. Trimming took 5 bases from V and 5 from J; bases not matched to a gene: 3. The sequence was obtained from an adult who received the AZD1222 COVID-19 vaccine. Sequencing used peripheral blood, obtained 28 days after the second AZD1222 dose. This chain joins TRBV6-5 and TRBJ1-4, with 9 positions matching TRBD1. The CDR3 is CASSRDRANEKLFF. CDR3 nucleotides: TGTGCCAGCAGTAGGGACAGGGCGAATGAAAAACTGTTTTTT.